Below are 24 T cell receptor beta chains sequenced from a single sample in a study of STAT3 mutations in large granular lymphocyte leukemia (dated by TCRdb to between 2017 and 2020). Summary of the overall study and its limitations: Every T-LGLL patient showed at least one immunodominant TCRbeta clonotype, and about half showed multiple immunodominant subclonotypes.

The library was obtained by the immunoSEQ multiplex PCR assay. This is the immuneACCESS table as TCRdb keeps it, with only in-frame sequences that have V and J called. A part of the clones is gone; compared with another copy, unresolved V genes explain less than half, and the rest is unexplained. For this sample the table gives some 10,000 clones, of which about 88% were detected only once. Jointly, the top ten make up approximately 35% of the sample. What these receptors recognize is not known. The sequenced sample was peripheral blood mononuclear cells. Source of these receptors: a man aged 60 to 75 with T-cell large granular lymphocyte leukemia. Some clones in this sample may be carry-over from other donors' samples. The age is the age at diagnosis.

The chain joins TRBV5-4 to TRBJ2-3; D possibly matches TRBD1 or TRBD2 (5 bases each). The CDR3 loop spans 13 amino acids. V was trimmed by 3 bases and J by 4 bases, leaving 9 bases between them. CDR1 and CDR2 from the germline V gene are SGHNT and YYREEE (reference sequence). The CDR3 DNA reads TGTGCCAGCAGCTCCGGGACCGCAGATACGCAGTATTTT. Its translation is CASSSGTADTQYF.

This clone was found once. The V and J genes are TRBV19 and TRBJ2-3; D gene uncertain. Looked up from germline, CDR1 is LNHDA and CDR2 is SQIVND (reference sequence). Trimming left V 5 bases short and J 1 base short, with 1 base between. The CDR3 sequence is 11 residues long. Here the CDR3 reads CASSRTDTQYF. CDR3 bases: TGTGCCAGTAGTCGCACAGATACGCAGTATTTT.

This chain connects TRBV29-1 to TRBJ2-3; 13 bases are shared with TRBD2. The V gene's germline CDR1 is SQVTM and CDR2 ANQGSEA. J gave up 4 bases and V 8 bases, and 9 bases lay outside the gene matches. The CDR3 loop spans 15 amino acids. In nucleotides, the CDR3 is TGCAGCCACAAAATCGGACTAGCGGGGGCAGATACGCAGTATTTT. This encodes CSHKIGLAGADTQYF.

V and J are TRBV4-3 and TRBJ2-7, with 10 bases matching TRBD2. The V gene end was trimmed by 0 bases and the J gene end by 5 bases; junction bases not matched to a gene: 10. Germline CDR1 and CDR2: LGHNA and YSLEER. This CDR3 has 17 amino acids. Here the CDR3 DNA reads TGCGCCAGCAGCCAAGATAGTTCAGCGGGAGGGCCCCACGAGCAGTACTTC. Its protein is CASSQDSSAGGPHEQYF.

This clone was counted between two and nine times. This specimen includes other DNA sequences encoding the same CDR3. The chain links TRBV9 to TRBJ2-7; 12 nucleotides align to TRBD2. Trimming removed 3 bases from V and 4 bases from J; junction bases left unmatched: 5. The CDR3 spans 15 residues. Germline loops: CDR1 SGDLS, CDR2 YYNGEE. The DNA of the CDR3 is TGTGCCAGCAGCGCAGCGACTAGCGGGAGTTACGAGCAGTACTTC. Translation: CASSAATSGSYEQYF.

The V call is TRBV5-1, the J call TRBJ2-7, with D perhaps TRBD2 (6 bases). The CDR3 is 11 amino acids. Germline lookup yields CDR1 SGHRS and CDR2 YFSETQ. V lost 4 bases, J lost 6 bases, and 8 bases lay in between. CDR3 loop: CASSLEGEQYF. DNA of the CDR3: TGCGCCAGCAGCCTGGAGGGCGAGCAGTACTTC.

This sequence joins TRBV30 and TRBJ1-1; D gene unclear. The CDR3 length is 13 residues. V dropped 0 bases and J dropped 0 bases, with 5 bases sitting between them. Germline lookup yields CDR1 GTSNPN and CDR2 SVGIG (reference sequence). The CDR3 protein is CAWSVMVNTEAFF. The CDR3, as DNA: TGTGCCTGGAGTGTTATGGTGAACACTGAAGCTTTCTTT.

The J gene is TRBJ2-1, the V gene TRBV6-5; 9 nucleotides match TRBD2. This CDR3 spans 16 amino acids. Germline CDR1 and CDR2: MNHEY and SVGAGI. Losses at the gene ends were 4 bases for V and 6 bases for J; bases not matched to a gene: 10. Here the CDR3 DNA reads TGTGCCAGCAGTTGGGCTTATAGCGGGAGAGTCAATGAGCAGTTCTTC. It specifies CASSWAYSGRVNEQFF.

The chain uses TRBV10-3 and TRBJ2-7, with 10 bases matching TRBD1. The V gene end was trimmed by 11 bases and the J gene end by 4 bases; junction bases not matched to a gene: 5. CDR3 length: 12 residues. Looked up from germline, CDR1 is ENHRY and CDR2 is SYGVKD. The CDR3 coding sequence is TGTGCCTCCGGGGGACAGGGGTACGAGCAGTACTTC. The encoded protein is CASGGQGYEQYF.

This chain connects TRBV19 to TRBJ2-7; D gene ambiguous. The germline V gene encodes CDR1 LNHDA and CDR2 SQIVND (reference sequence). Trimming took 6 bases from V and 4 from J, leaving 16 bases between them. There are 14 residues in the CDR3. Here the CDR3 reads CASSGPSGVYEQYF. The CDR3 nucleotides read TGTGCCAGTAGCGGACCCTCGGGCGTATACGAGCAGTACTTC.

The J gene is TRBJ1-5, the V gene TRBV5-1, with TRBD1 as a possible D gene (6 bases). The V end lost 3 bases, the J end lost 5 bases, and 15 bases lay between the germline ends. Germline V gives CDR1 SGHRS, CDR2 YFSETQ. This CDR3 is built from 15 residues. As DNA, the CDR3 is TGCGCCAGCAGCTCTCTGGGGGGGCCGGATCAGCCCCAGCATTTT. Translation: CASSSLGGPDQPQHF.

The genes are TRBV19 and TRBJ1-2; unclear D gene. Germline CDR1 reads LNHDA; CDR2 reads SQIVND (reference sequence). The CDR3 contains 14 residues. The V gene lost 5 bases and the J gene lost 2 bases, with 12 bases spanning the gap. CDR3 nucleotides: TGTGCCAGTAGTGTCAGACGGACCAACTATGGCTACACCTTC. The encoded protein is CASSVRRTNYGYTF. The variable domain in full, with the rest retrieved from reference TRBV19 and TRBJ1-2, is DGGITQSPKYLFRKEGQNVTLSCEQNLNHDAMYWYRQDPGQGLRLIYYSQIVNDFQKGDIAEGYSVSREKKESFPLTVTSAQKNPTAFYLCASSVRRTNYGYTFGSGTRLTVV.

This rearrangement joins TRBV27 to TRBJ2-7; 7 nucleotides line up with TRBD1. This CDR3 comprises 15 residues. Trimming at V came to 0 bases and at J to 1 base, leaving 3 bases not matched to a gene. CDR1 is MNHEY, CDR2 SMNVEV, per germline (reference sequence). The CDR3 DNA reads as TGTGCCAGCAGTTTATCCGGGACAGCTTCCTACGAGCAGTACTTC. Protein product: CASSLSGTASYEQYF.

The chain recombines TRBV18 with TRBJ2-3, with a possible D match to TRBD1 (6 bases). CDR1 and CDR2 (germline): KGHSH, LQKENI. Trimming took off 3 bases at V and 1 base at J, with 8 bases between the two ends. The CDR3 spans 14 residues. In DNA form, the CDR3 reads TGTGCCAGCTCACCGGGGACACGCACAGATACGCAGTATTTT. Its translation is CASSPGTRTDTQYF.

V and J are TRBV4-2 and TRBJ2-7; tentatively, D is TRBD1 or TRBD2 (6 bases each). The germline CDR1 and CDR2 sequences are LGHNA and YNFKEQ. The CDR3 sequence is 15 residues long. V lost 0 bases to trimming and J lost 0 bases, with 9 bases between them. The CDR3 protein is CASSQEGGRSYEQYF. Written as DNA, the CDR3 is TGTGCCAGCAGCCAAGAGGGGGGCCGCTCCTACGAGCAGTACTTC.

V usage is TRBV29-1 and J usage is TRBJ2-1; TRBD2 matches 15 bases. Unmatched junction bases numbered 4, after V lost 6 bases and J lost 4 bases. Germline CDR1 SQVTM, CDR2 ANQGSEA. The CDR3 runs to 15 residues. The CDR3 DNA is TGCAGCGTCTCGGGACTAGCGGGAGGTTACAATGAGCAGTTCTTC. Translation: CSVSGLAGGYNEQFF.

This clone has just one count. This chain links TRBV6-6 with TRBJ2-7; weak D call: TRBD1 (5 bases). The CDR3 is made up of 12 amino acids. The V gene lost 8 bases and the J gene lost 0 bases, with 8 bases spanning the gap. Germline V gene lookup returns CDR1 MNHNY and CDR2 SVGAGI (reference sequence). CDR3 residues: CASGADSYEQYF. CDR3 in DNA: TGTGCCAGCGGGGCGGACTCCTACGAGCAGTACTTC.

The chain is built from TRBV11-2 and TRBJ1-6, with a possible D match to TRBD1 (6 bases). CDR1 SGHAT and CDR2 FQNNGV come from the germline V gene. V lost 0 bases and J lost 5, with 14 bases in between. The CDR3 covers 17 residues. CDR3 sequence (DNA): TGTGCCAGCAGCTTAGATCACGGGGGCGCGAATAATTCACCCCTCCACTTT. Its translation: CASSLDHGGANNSPLHF.

The genes are TRBV12-5 and TRBJ2-1, with D unclear. In germline, CDR1 is LGHNT, CDR2 FRNRAP. The V gene lost 2 bases and the J gene lost 6 bases, with 8 bases spanning the gap. CDR3 length equals 13 residues. The CDR3 region is CASGLRGTNEQFF. CDR3 nucleotides: TGTGCTAGTGGTTTGAGAGGTACCAATGAGCAGTTCTTC.

The chain employs TRBV28 and TRBJ2-1; 8 positions match TRBD2. Trimming removed 8 bases from V and 2 bases from J; junction bases left unmatched: 2. Germline CDR1 reads MDHEN; CDR2 reads SYDVKM. The CDR3 sequence is 13 residues long. The CDR3 spells CASVTSAYNEQFF. The CDR3, as DNA: TGTGCCAGCGTGACTAGCGCCTACAATGAGCAGTTCTTC.

There are a few counts of this clone. The genes are TRBV2 and TRBJ2-1; tentative D call: TRBD2 (5 bases). The CDR3 totals 14 residues. Germline CDR1 and CDR2: SNHLY and FYNNEI. V was clipped by 8 bases and J by 3 bases, with 14 bases between them. The chain's CDR3 is CASRLRTGYNEQFF. Here the CDR3 DNA reads TGTGCCAGCCGGCTCAGGACTGGCTACAATGAGCAGTTCTTC.

This clone was recorded a few times. The V call is TRBV19, the J call TRBJ1-1; TRBD1 agrees at 9 bases. CDR1 and CDR2 from the germline V gene are LNHDA and SQIVND (reference sequence). Trimming took 5 bases from V and 8 from J; bases not matched to a gene: 3. The CDR3 sequence is 12 residues long. In DNA form, the CDR3 reads TGTGCCAGTAGTGTGACAGGGGGAGAAGCTTTCTTT. Encoded protein: CASSVTGGEAFF.

The chain combines TRBV4-1 with TRBJ1-6; D not certain. V was clipped by 0 bases and J by 8 bases, with 17 bases between them. CDR3 length equals 17 residues. Germline loops: CDR1 MGHRA, CDR2 YSYEKL. CDR3 DNA sequence: TGCGCCAGCAGCCAAGATCTGGCAGTGGGTAGTTATTCACCCCTCCACTTT. It encodes CASSQDLAVGSYSPLHF.

This chain connects TRBV6-5 to TRBJ2-7; 9 positions agree with TRBD1. The germline gives CDR1 MNHEY, CDR2 SVGAGI. This CDR3 has 16 residues. V shed 2 bases and J 2 bases; nucleotides not matched to a gene: 7. CDR3 sequence (DNA): TGTGCCAGCAGTTACGGGGGACAGGGAATCGCCTACGAGCAGTACTTC. Translation gives CASSYGGQGIAYEQYF.